This paragraph reports one T cell receptor beta chain. Its matching antigen is unknown. Then a second PCR, running about 6 to 12 cycles, was carried out with a sample-barcoded 5' primer and a J-beta primer mix. TCRdb used MiXCR to reprocess the 5' RACE reads, holding one entry per CDR3 protein. The data contain 1.5 million to 2 million distinct CDR3 sequences, about two fifths of them singletons. It was around 10 milliliters of peripheral blood that were drawn from each donor. Total RNA was extracted at no less than 6 micrograms per sample. This entry belongs to a study of blood T cells in healthy people across ages. Overall study results and limits: Estimated diversity that came from one million T cells was considered an underestimate. Both naive CD4+ cell counts and diversity were greater in long-lived donors than in aged donors.

The CDR3 sequence is 13 residues long. V lost 10 bases, J lost 3 bases, and 11 bases lay in between. Germline V gives CDR1 KGHDR, CDR2 SFDVKD. This sequence originates from a human donor in good health. The sample was blood. This chain uses TRBV24-1 with TRBJ2-2, with a possible D match to TRBD1 (5 bases). This chain's CDR3 is CATKGLHTGELFF. The CDR3, as DNA: TGTGCCACGAAGGGGCTTCACACCGGGGAGCTGTTTTTT.